A single sample is the source of the 12 T cell receptor beta chains below, sequenced in a study of T cells in Graves' hyperthyroidism and ophthalmopathy. Researchers amplified the TCR beta CDR3 regions from RNA transcripts. Carried out on the TCR CDR3, a first-round RT-PCR used the HTBI primer set. TCRdb re-called the multiplex PCR reads with MiXCR, one entry per CDR3 protein. The table records a few hundred thousand distinct CDR3 sequences, roughly 16% of them present only once. The sample consisted of blood. Receptor source: a young woman with Graves' ophthalmopathy.

The chain couples TRBV9 to TRBJ2-1; D is unresolved. CDR1 and CDR2 from the germline V gene are SGDLS and YYNGEE. Trimming took off 0 bases at V and 5 bases at J, with 6 bases between the two ends. CDR3 length: 13 residues. The CDR3 DNA reads TGTGCCAGCAGCGTAGAGGCAGACAATGAGCAGTTCTTC. It is translated as CASSVEADNEQFF. Looking up the rest from reference TRBV9 and TRBJ2-1 gives the full variable domain: DSGVTQTPKHLITATGQRVTLRCSPRSGDLSVYWYQQSLDQGLQFLIQYYNGEERAKGNILERFSAQQFPDLHSELNLSSLELGDSALYFCASSVEADNEQFFGPGTRLTVL.

This chain links TRBV6-2 or TRBV6-3 with TRBJ2-5, with a tentative D call TRBD2 (5 bases). The CDR3 length is 14 residues. The V gene's germline CDR1 is MNHEY and CDR2 SVGEGT. Trimming stripped 5 bases from V and 6 bases from J, with 16 bases between. Here the CDR3 DNA reads TGTGCCAGCAGTCCCTCAAAGGGAGTACAGACCCAGTACTTC. Translating gives CASSPSKGVQTQYF.

This clonotype was counted between two and nine times. V is TRBV5-1 and J is TRBJ2-7; TRBD2 agrees at 13 bases. The germline CDR1 and CDR2 sequences are SGHRS and YFSETQ. This CDR3 region has 17 residues. V shed 4 bases and J 2 bases; nucleotides not matched to a gene: 9. CDR3 nucleotide sequence: TGCGCCAGCAGCCTTACTAGCGGGAGGGCAGTAACCTACGAGCAGTACTTC. Protein: CASSLTSGRAVTYEQYF.

This clonotype was observed many times. The genes are TRBV29-1 and TRBJ2-1; a possible D gene is TRBD1 (6 bases). CDR3 length: 14 residues. V gave up 7 bases and J gave up 2 bases, with 15 bases separating them. CDR1 and CDR2 (germline): SQVTM, ANQGSEA. CDR3 protein: CSAERQVTYNEQFF. For the CDR3, the DNA is TGCAGCGCCGAGAGACAGGTGACCTACAATGAGCAGTTCTTC.

A remark on this clonotype: One junction end disagrees with the germline gene, perhaps due to a read error. This chain links TRBV10-1 with TRBJ2-1; weak D call: TRBD1 (6 bases). Germline assignment: CDR1 WNHNN and CDR2 SYGVQD (reference sequence). This CDR3 spans 16 amino acids. CDR3 DNA sequence: TGCGCCAGCAGTGAGTCAGTAGGGGGTCGCTACGATGAGCAGTTCTTC. Its protein product is CASSESVGGRYDEQFF.

This clonotype has a count of ten or more. The rearrangement links TRBV28 to TRBJ1-1; D not certain. Germline assignment: CDR1 MDHEN and CDR2 SYDVKM. The CDR3 spans 14 residues. The germline V and J ends were trimmed by 5 bases and 9 bases, with 19 bases remaining between them. As DNA, the CDR3 is TGTGCCAGCAGTCCCGACGCCGGGTCCCTCAAAGCTTTCTTT. Protein sequence: CASSPDAGSLKAFF.

This clonotype was recorded many times. The chain recombines TRBV12-3 or TRBV12-4 with TRBJ2-7; D assignment may be TRBD1 or TRBD2 (5 bases each). V was cut by 3 bases and J by 0 bases, with 12 bases left in between. CDR3 length: 15 amino acids. DNA of the CDR3: TGTGCCAGCAGTTTGAGGTCAGGGACCTCCTACGAGCAGTACTTC. The encoded protein is CASSLRSGTSYEQYF.

This clonotype was detected many times. This chain connects TRBV10-3 to TRBJ1-1; possible D gene TRBD1, 5 bases. Looked up from germline, CDR1 is ENHRY and CDR2 is SYGVKD. This CDR3 has 15 residues. Trimming took 6 bases from V and 3 from J, leaving 17 bases between them. CDR3 sequence reads: CAIRTDSGLDTEAFF. The CDR3 DNA reads TGTGCCATCAGGACCGATTCAGGGTTAGACACTGAAGCTTTCTTT.

This clonotype has at least ten counts. J is TRBJ2-5 and V is TRBV12-3 or TRBV12-4, with TRBD1 matching 7 bases. This CDR3 has 14 amino acids. V was clipped by 6 bases and J by 11 bases; unmatched bases: 15. CDR3 loop: CASSLSPRDSQQYF. The CDR3 DNA follows: TGTGCCAGCAGCCTCTCGCCCCGGGACAGCCAACAGTACTTC.

This clonotype was counted between two and nine times. V and J are TRBV6-2 or TRBV6-3 and TRBJ2-3; 7 bases agree with TRBD1. Per germline, CDR1 MNHEY and CDR2 SVGEGT. Trimming cost V 6 bases and J 0 bases; bases outside gene matches: 12. This CDR3 spans 17 amino acids. The CDR3 reads CASRHPTGAPSTDTQYF. The CDR3 nucleotides read TGTGCCAGCAGACACCCAACAGGGGCACCTAGCACAGATACGCAGTATTTT.

At least ten counts were recorded for this clonotype. The rearrangement links TRBV28 to TRBJ1-1, with D hard to call. CDR3 size: 21 residues. Germline-derived CDR1 and CDR2 are MDHEN and SYDVKM. Deletions cut 3 bases from V and 0 bases from J, with 29 bases between. The CDR3 region has the DNA TGTGCCAGCAGTTTGTGGGAACCCGGGGAAACATCAGTTGGGCTGAACACTGAAGCTTTCTTT. It specifies CASSLWEPGETSVGLNTEAFF.

There are many counts of this clonotype. The J gene is TRBJ2-3, the V gene TRBV2; TRBD2 agrees at 13 bases. Germline V gives CDR1 SNHLY, CDR2 FYNNEI. V was clipped by 2 bases and J by 2 bases; unmatched bases: 4. The CDR3 extends over 17 amino acids. The CDR3 DNA follows: TGTGCCAGCAGTGAAATTGGACTAGCGGGAGACACAGATACGCAGTATTTT. It yields the protein CASSEIGLAGDTDTQYF.